These 2 T cell receptor beta chains originate from one sample sequenced in a study of cytomegalovirus exposure and HLA in healthy donors. 60 Vbeta and 13 Jbeta primers were used in PCR. Measured with immunoSEQ multiplex PCR; TCRdb has only the in-frame clones, and not every one. The sample records just under 95,000 clones, about 84% being singletons. The sample comprised PBMCs. These receptors all stem from a girl between 2 and 10 years old in good health and CMV-seropositive.

V and J are TRBV7-9 and TRBJ2-1; TRBD2 might be the D (6 bases). This CDR3 comprises 14 residues. Germline V lookup: CDR1 SEHNR, CDR2 FQNEAQ (reference sequence). V was cut by 2 bases and J by 7 bases, with 12 bases left in between. CDR3 sequence: CASSLSGSGNEQFF. The CDR3 coding sequence is TGTGCCAGCAGCTTAAGCGGGTCTGGGAATGAGCAGTTCTTC.

The V gene is TRBV28, the J gene TRBJ1-5; 9 bases agree with TRBD1. Germline V gives CDR1 MDHEN, CDR2 SYDVKM. This CDR3 has 13 amino acids. V shed 7 bases and J 6 bases; nucleotides not matched to a gene: 4. This CDR3 reads CASKGQGSQPQHF. In nucleotides, the CDR3 is TGTGCCAGCAAGGGACAGGGTTCTCAGCCCCAGCATTTT.